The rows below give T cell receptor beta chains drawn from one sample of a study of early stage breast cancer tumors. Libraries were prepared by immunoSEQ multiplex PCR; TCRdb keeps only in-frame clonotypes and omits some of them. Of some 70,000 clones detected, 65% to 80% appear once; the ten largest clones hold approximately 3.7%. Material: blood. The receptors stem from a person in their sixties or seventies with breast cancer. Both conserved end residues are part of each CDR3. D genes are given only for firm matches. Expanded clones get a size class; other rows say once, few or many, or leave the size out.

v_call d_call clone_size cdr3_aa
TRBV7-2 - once CASSVAATEQYF
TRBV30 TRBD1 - CAWSVRRTGGRNQPQHF
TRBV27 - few CASSTNGRNQPQHF
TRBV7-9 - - CASSLTGFTYEQYF
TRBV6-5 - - CASSTGHWGDGYTF
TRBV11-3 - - CASSLRGSGTSPLHF
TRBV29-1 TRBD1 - CSVVPRDRVSGEQFF
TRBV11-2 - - CASSFGQWDNEQFF
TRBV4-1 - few CASSQIGEKLFF
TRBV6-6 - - CASIPERAFQPQHF
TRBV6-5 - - CASSPQLGNTGELFF
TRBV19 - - CASSAVPSYEQYF
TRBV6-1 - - CASSGDSSNQPQHF
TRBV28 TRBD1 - CASSFRQGNTEAFF
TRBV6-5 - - CASSYLETQYF
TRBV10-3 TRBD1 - CAISEPTQGDQPQHF
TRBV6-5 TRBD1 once CASSRTGDEQFF
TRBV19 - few CASSRPRERNTEAFF
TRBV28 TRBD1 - CASGTGTYEQYF
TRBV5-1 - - CASSPTGIANTGELFF
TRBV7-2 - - CASSMLQQPSSEQYF
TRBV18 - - CASSPGAGDTQYF
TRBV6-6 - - CASSYSRGVVEAFF
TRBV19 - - CASSSAPVAGVTEAFF
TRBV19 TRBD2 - CASSSPIGLANTGELFF
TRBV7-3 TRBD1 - CASSPGTDYGYTF
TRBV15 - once CATRGGPTGIYNEQFF
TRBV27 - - CASSLLAALAKNIQYF
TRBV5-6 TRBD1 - CASSFMGTGVNTEAFF
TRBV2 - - CASSGLSNYNEQFF
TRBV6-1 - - CASRAEQGPNYGYTF
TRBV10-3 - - CAISDKETQYF
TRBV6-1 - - CASSEAGGYNEKLFF
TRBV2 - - CASSKSSYEQYF
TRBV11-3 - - CASSYRASGSGELFF